This passage covers 31 T cell receptor beta chains from one sample sequenced in a study of vaccination effects on CD4 cells after COVID-19. The assay was immunoSEQ multiplex PCR, and TCRdb's table has in-frame clones only and misses some. The table records about 65,000 clones, approximately 79% of them present only once. The antigens for these receptors are not known. Antigen-specific CD4+ T cells were first expanded with viral peptide pools by the ViraFEST assay and only then sequenced. At the end of 9 to 11 days of culture, CD4+ T cells were isolated. Neither prior SARS-CoV-2 infection nor positive nucleocapsid antibodies were present in the vaccine recipients. Sequenced here: CD4+ T cells from PBMCs cultured with HCoV-NL63 spike peptides, sampled before COVID-19 vaccination. All receptors come from a human donor who received a COVID-19 vaccine.

The CDR3 nucleotides are TGCAGTGCTAGTACGGCAGGGGATGCCAAAAACATTCAGTACTTC. Translated, it gives CSASTAGDAKNIQYF. The chain carries TRBV20-1 and TRBJ2-4; TRBD1 is a possible D gene (6 bases). The CDR3 is 15 residues long. The germline V gene has CDR1 DFQATT and CDR2 SNEGSKA (reference sequence). V lost 3 bases, J lost 1 base, and 13 bases lay in between.

The chain combines TRBV28 with TRBJ1-2, with TRBD1 as a possible D gene (6 bases). CDR1 and CDR2 (germline): MDHEN, SYDVKM. V was shortened by 3 bases and J by 8 bases, with 16 bases between the two germline ends. This CDR3 has 14 amino acids. DNA for the CDR3: TGTGCCAGCAGTTTCCCAGGGGATCGAGGAGGCTACACCTTC. This codes for CASSFPGDRGGYTF.

CDR3 in DNA: TGTGCCAGCTCCGGTCGATCCTATAATTCACCCCTCCACTTT. Translated, it gives CASSGRSYNSPLHF. V and J are TRBV2 and TRBJ1-6; D unresolved. CDR3 length: 14 amino acids. Trimming left V 8 bases short and J 1 base short, with 9 bases between. Germline CDR1 reads SNHLY; CDR2 reads FYNNEI.

This chain uses TRBV2 with TRBJ2-2, with D possibly matching TRBD1 (7 bases). V lost 4 bases and J 0 bases, leaving 18 bases between the germline ends. The CDR3 is made up of 18 amino acids. Germline loops: CDR1 SNHLY, CDR2 FYNNEI. DNA for the CDR3: TGTGCCAGCAGTGCCTTCCGGCAGGGGGGTTCGAACACCGGGGAGCTGTTTTTT. This gives the protein CASSAFRQGGSNTGELFF.

The V and J genes are TRBV3-1 (or the pseudogene TRBV3-2) and TRBJ2-3; D might be TRBD2 (5 bases). There are 15 residues in the CDR3. Germline V gene lookup returns CDR1 LGHDT and CDR2 YNNKEL (reference sequence). The V gene lost 6 bases and the J gene lost 4 bases, with 17 bases spanning the gap. CDR3 amino acids: CASRKGGAGADTQYF. CDR3 nucleotides: TGTGCCAGCAGAAAAGGAGGAGCTGGGGCAGATACGCAGTATTTT.

This clone appeared a few times. The chain couples TRBV19 to TRBJ2-1; no reliable D call. Trimming pared 2 bases from V and 1 base from J, leaving 9 bases between. This CDR3 has 15 amino acids. The germline gives CDR1 LNHDA, CDR2 SQIVND (reference sequence). In DNA, the CDR3 is TGTGCCAGTAGTATATTGGGGATTTCCTACAATGAGCAGTTCTTC. Its translation is CASSILGISYNEQFF. Combining the CDR3 with reference TRBV19 and TRBJ2-1 gives the whole variable domain DGGITQSPKYLFRKEGQNVTLSCEQNLNHDAMYWYRQDPGQGLRLIYYSQIVNDFQKGDIAEGYSVSREKKESFPLTVTSAQKNPTAFYLCASSILGISYNEQFFGPGTRLTVL.

The chain employs TRBV9 and TRBJ1-4; D perhaps matches TRBD1 (6 bases). Per germline, CDR1 SGDLS and CDR2 YYNGEE. V was pared by 3 bases and J by 15 bases, with 12 bases between. The CDR3 is 11 residues long. The CDR3 is CASSGATGLFF. The CDR3 coding sequence is TGTGCCAGCAGCGGGGCGACAGGCTTGTTTTTT.

This clone came up a few times. The chain carries TRBV24-1 and TRBJ2-7; TRBD1 matches at 7 bases. After removal of 5 bases from V and 2 bases from J, the junction contained 11 bases not matched to a gene. Germline CDR1 and CDR2: KGHDR and SFDVKD. The CDR3 totals 16 residues. The CDR3 DNA reads as TGTGCCACCAGTGGCTCGCAGGGGGTTCGCACCTACGAGCAGTACGTC. Translated: CATSGSQGVRTYEQYV.

V usage is TRBV19 and J usage is TRBJ1-1, with D unresolved. Germline V CDR1 and CDR2: LNHDA, SQIVND (reference sequence). V lost 2 bases and J 1 base, leaving 23 bases between the germline ends. CDR3 length equals 19 residues. The CDR3: CASSISRFELIPSNTEAFF. CDR3 DNA sequence: TGTGCCAGTAGTATATCCCGGTTCGAATTGATCCCATCGAACACTGAAGCTTTCTTT.

This sequence joins TRBV4-1 and TRBJ1-2; 7 bases match TRBD1. CDR1 is MGHRA, CDR2 YSYEKL, per germline. J gave up 8 bases and V 1 base, and 13 bases lay outside the gene matches. There are 16 residues in the CDR3. As DNA, the CDR3 is TGCGCCAGCAGCCAAGGGGAAGTGGGGGACAGCCGAGGCTACACCTTC. As protein: CASSQGEVGDSRGYTF.

This clone was seen a few times. The chain carries TRBV5-1 and TRBJ1-2, with D unclear. Trimming left V 2 bases short and J 2 bases short, with 10 bases between. Germline V gene sequence: CDR1 SGHRS, CDR2 YFSETQ. This CDR3 contains 14 residues. Here the CDR3 reads CASSFLGQNYGYTF. The DNA for the CDR3 is TGCGCCAGCAGCTTCCTTGGCCAAAACTATGGCTACACCTTC. Using reference TRBV5-1 and TRBJ1-2 for the parts outside the CDR3, the full variable domain is KAGVTQTPRYLIKTRGQQVTLSCSPISGHRSVSWYQQTPGQGLQFLFEYFSETQRNKGNFPGRFSGRQFSNSRSEMNVSTLELGDSALYLCASSFLGQNYGYTFGSGTRLTVV.

The rearrangement uses TRBV6-5 and TRBJ1-6; D is ambiguous. Germline CDR1 is MNHEY and CDR2 is SVGAGI. Trimming stripped 5 bases from V and 4 bases from J, with 9 bases between. The CDR3 is 14 amino acids. CDR3 nucleotides: TGTGCCAGCAGTATCACAGAATATAATTCACCCCTCCACTTT. As protein: CASSITEYNSPLHF.

The chain combines TRBV24-1 with TRBJ1-4; TRBD1 agrees at 11 bases. V shed 4 bases, J shed 7 bases, and the junction held 1 base outside the gene matches. The CDR3 is made up of 14 amino acids. Germline CDR1 KGHDR, CDR2 SFDVKD. DNA for the CDR3: TGTGCCACCAGTGAAGGGACAGGGGGTGAAAAACTGTTTTTT. Amino acid sequence: CATSEGTGGEKLFF.

V is TRBV6-1 and J is TRBJ1-1; D remains unclear. The V end was cut by 2 bases, the J end by 1 base, with 11 bases between. Germline values: CDR1 MNHNS, CDR2 SASEGT. CDR3 length: 15 amino acids. Written as DNA, the CDR3 is TGTGCCAGCAGTGAACCCACGGTACCGAACACTGAAGCTTTCTTT. Residues: CASSEPTVPNTEAFF.

V is TRBV5-1 and J is TRBJ2-1; the match to TRBD1 covers 11 bases. CDR3 length: 19 amino acids. The germline gives CDR1 SGHRS, CDR2 YFSETQ. After removal of 2 bases from V and 1 base from J, the junction contained 11 bases not matched to a gene. The CDR3 coding sequence is TGCGCCAGCAGCTTCGGACCGCGGGACAGGGGGGGTTCCTACAATGAGCAGTTCTTC. Amino acids: CASSFGPRDRGGSYNEQFF.

Only a few counts were recorded for this clone. This CDR3 reads CASRGQGHDTQYF. The CDR3 coding sequence is TGTGCCAGCAGAGGACAGGGGCATGATACGCAGTATTTT. The genes are TRBV12-3 or TRBV12-4 and TRBJ2-3, with 9 positions matching TRBD1. Unmatched junction bases numbered 4, after V lost 6 bases and J lost 6 bases. The CDR3 sequence is 13 residues long.

J is TRBJ2-2 and V is TRBV7-2; weak D call: TRBD1 (6 bases). V shed 2 bases and J shed 6 bases, with 10 bases lying between them. The germline CDR1 and CDR2 sequences are SGHTA and FQGNSA. CDR3 length: 14 residues. This CDR3 reads CASSLLQGAGELFF. CDR3 sequence (DNA): TGTGCCAGCAGCTTATTACAGGGAGCCGGGGAGCTGTTTTTT.

This clone turned up a few times. The V call is TRBV6-2 or TRBV6-3, the J call TRBJ2-7, with D perhaps given as TRBD1 or TRBD2 (6 bases each). CDR3 length equals 13 residues. Germline V gene data show CDR1 as MNHEY and CDR2 as SVGEGT. V lost 5 bases and J lost 4, with 12 bases in between. The CDR3 region has the DNA TGTGCCAGCAGTCTAAGGGGGGAGTACGAGCAGTACGTC. It translates to CASSLRGEYEQYV.

The chain links TRBV6-6 to TRBJ2-1, with D hard to call. This CDR3 has 14 amino acids. Germline V lookup: CDR1 MNHNY, CDR2 SVGAGI (reference sequence). V was trimmed by 0 bases and J by 0 bases, leaving 3 bases between them. CDR3 DNA sequence: TGTGCCAGCAGTTACTCGATCTCCTACAATGAGCAGTTCTTC. Amino acid sequence: CASSYSISYNEQFF.

The rearrangement links TRBV6-2 or TRBV6-3 to TRBJ2-5, with D maybe TRBD2 (5 bases). The CDR3 consists of 14 residues. Germline V gives CDR1 MNHEY, CDR2 SVGEGT. V lost 2 bases, J lost 1 base, and 8 bases lay in between. The CDR3 DNA follows: TGTGCCAGCAGTTACCGGGAAATCCAAGAGACCCAGTACTTC. This sequence encodes CASSYREIQETQYF.

The chain carries TRBV12-3 or TRBV12-4 and TRBJ2-7, with a tentative D call TRBD2 (6 bases). V shed 6 bases and J shed 7 bases, with 10 bases lying between them. This CDR3 is 11 amino acids long. The CDR3 sequence is CASSPRGEQYV. CDR3 in DNA: TGTGCCAGCAGCCCTCGGGGGGAGCAGTACGTC.

The CDR3 here is CASSLTSAGANVLTF. The CDR3 nucleotides are TGTGCCAGCAGCCTCACATCCGCCGGGGCCAACGTCCTGACTTTC. J is TRBJ2-6 and V is TRBV9; no firm D call. The CDR3 is made up of 15 amino acids. The germline gives CDR1 SGDLS, CDR2 YYNGEE. The V and J ends lost 4 bases and 4 bases respectively, with 12 bases between them.

The V gene is TRBV14, the J gene TRBJ1-1, with a weak D call TRBD1 (6 bases). The CDR3 totals 15 residues. Trimming shortened V by 4 bases and J by 1 base, and 13 bases separated the two germline ends. CDR1 is SGHDN and CDR2 is FVKESK in the germline V gene. Written as DNA, the CDR3 is TGTGCCAGCAGCCCCCTGGGAGGGGGGAACACTGAAGCTTTCTTT. Translating gives CASSPLGGGNTEAFF.

This chain uses TRBV20-1 with TRBJ2-1; D unresolved. The V gene lost 7 bases and the J gene lost 7 bases, with 8 bases spanning the gap. Germline-derived CDR1 and CDR2 are DFQATT and SNEGSKA (reference sequence). This CDR3 region has 10 residues. CDR3: CSGWANEQFF. The DNA of the CDR3 is TGCAGTGGTTGGGCGAATGAGCAGTTCTTC.

The genes are TRBV24-1 and TRBJ2-2; no definite D call. This CDR3 region has 17 residues. The germline V gene encodes CDR1 KGHDR and CDR2 SFDVKD. With 9 bases removed from V and 6 bases from J, the gap between germline ends came to 25 bases. The CDR3 protein is CATQSPRTPSRPGELFF. In DNA form, the CDR3 reads TGTGCCACCCAGAGCCCCCGCACCCCGTCCAGACCCGGGGAGCTGTTTTTT.

This chain connects TRBV29-1 to TRBJ2-3, with 8 bases fitting TRBD2. Unmatched junction bases numbered 10, after V lost 4 bases and J lost 1 base. Germline values: CDR1 SQVTM, CDR2 ANQGSEA. This CDR3 contains 16 residues. The CDR3 coding sequence is TGCAGCGTTGTCCCTCGGGCGGGGGGTGGCACAGATACGCAGTATTTT. This sequence encodes CSVVPRAGGGTDTQYF.

The rearrangement links TRBV18 to TRBJ2-3; no definite D call. V lost 4 bases and J lost 1, with 3 bases in between. The length of the CDR3 is 12 residues. In germline, CDR1 is KGHSH, CDR2 LQKENI. CDR3 coding DNA: TGTGCCAGCTCACATCGCACAGATACGCAGTATTTT. Protein: CASSHRTDTQYF.

The V and J genes are TRBV4-1 and TRBJ1-3; D is ambiguous. There are 15 residues in the CDR3. CDR1 and CDR2 (germline): MGHRA, YSYEKL. Trimming took 1 base from V and 3 from J, leaving 10 bases between them. In DNA form, the CDR3 reads TGCGCCAGCAGCCAAGCGGGCGGGGTTGGAAACACCATATATTTT. It encodes CASSQAGGVGNTIYF.

This chain joins TRBV5-1 and TRBJ1-5; D is unclear. Germline-derived CDR1 and CDR2 are SGHRS and YFSETQ. The CDR3 sequence is 14 residues long. Trimming removed 0 bases from V and 6 bases from J, with 10 bases in between. The CDR3 spells CASSLDGQVQPQHF. The CDR3 DNA sequence: TGCGCCAGCAGCTTGGACGGGCAGGTTCAGCCCCAGCATTTT.

The rearrangement links TRBV7-2 to TRBJ2-5; no definite D call. The germline gives CDR1 SGHTA, CDR2 FQGNSA. V lost 3 bases and J lost 5, with 7 bases in between. The CDR3 loop spans 12 amino acids. The CDR3 sequence: CASSFTGETQYF. The CDR3 coding sequence is TGTGCCAGCAGCTTTACTGGGGAGACCCAGTACTTC.

The rearrangement uses TRBV24-1 and TRBJ2-1; D uncertain. V was pared by 0 bases and J by 6 bases, with 11 bases between. CDR1 and CDR2 (germline): KGHDR, SFDVKD. This CDR3 has 15 amino acids. CDR3 DNA sequence: TGTGCCACCAGTGATTTGCATGGGCAGGTCAATGAGCAGTTCTTC. It codes for CATSDLHGQVNEQFF.